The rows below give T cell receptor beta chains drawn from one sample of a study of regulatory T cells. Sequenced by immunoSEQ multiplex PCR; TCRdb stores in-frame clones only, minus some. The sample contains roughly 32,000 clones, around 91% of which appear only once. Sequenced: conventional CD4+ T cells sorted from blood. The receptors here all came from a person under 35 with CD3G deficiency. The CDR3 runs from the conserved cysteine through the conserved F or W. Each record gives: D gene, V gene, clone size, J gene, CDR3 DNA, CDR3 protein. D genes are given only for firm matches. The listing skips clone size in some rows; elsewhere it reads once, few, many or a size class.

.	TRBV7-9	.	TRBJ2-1	TGTGCCAGCACGTCCTGGGGGCGGGAGAATGAGCAGTTCTTC	CASTSWGRENEQFF
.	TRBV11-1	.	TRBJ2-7	TGTGCCAGCAGCTTAGGATGGGGGAGCGAGCAGTACTTC	CASSLGWGSEQYF
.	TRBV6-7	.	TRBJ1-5	TGTGCCAGCAGTTACTTCGCATGGGGAAGAGGAGGGTTTCAGCCCCAGCATTTT	CASSYFAWGRGGFQPQHF
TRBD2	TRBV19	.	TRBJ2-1	TGTGCCAGTAGTATAGGGGCGGGAGCCCACAATGAGCAGTTCTTC	CASSIGAGAHNEQFF
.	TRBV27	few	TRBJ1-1	TGTGCCAGCAGTTTATATGGGGGGACTGAAGCTTTCTTT	CASSLYGGTEAFF
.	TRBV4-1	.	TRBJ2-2	TGCGCCAGCAGTCGACTAGGACCTAACACCGGGGAGCTGTTTTTT	CASSRLGPNTGELFF
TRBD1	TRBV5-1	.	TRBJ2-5	TGCGCCAGCAGTAGAGGGACAGGAGAGACCCAGTACTTC	CASSRGTGETQYF
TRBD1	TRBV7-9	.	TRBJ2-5	TGTGCCAGCAGCCCGGCCCGGACAGGGTTGAAGGAGACCCAGTACTTC	CASSPARTGLKETQYF
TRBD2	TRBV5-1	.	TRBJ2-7	TGCGCCAGCAGCCCCGGGCTAGCGGGGGGCTACGAGCAGTACTTC	CASSPGLAGGYEQYF
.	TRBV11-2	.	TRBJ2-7	TGTGCCAGCAGCCCGGACAGCTTGGGCTCCTACGAGCAGTACTTC	CASSPDSLGSYEQYF
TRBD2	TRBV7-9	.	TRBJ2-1	TGTGCCAGCAGCTGGGGACTAGCGGAGAATGAGCAGTTCTTC	CASSWGLAENEQFF
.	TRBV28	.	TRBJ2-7	TGTGCCAGCAGCGGATGGGGGGGCCGGGACGAGCAGTACTTC	CASSGWGGRDEQYF
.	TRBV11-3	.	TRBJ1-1	TGTGCCAGCAGCTCGGGCCGTGGACCTCTCGCTGAAGCTTTCTTT	CASSSGRGPLAEAFF
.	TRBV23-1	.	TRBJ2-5	TGCGCCAGCAGTCTCCCGGACAAAGAGACCCAGTACTTC	CASSLPDKETQYF
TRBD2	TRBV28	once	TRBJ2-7	TGTGCCAGCGCGGGAGGGCCCCACGAGCAGTACTTC	CASAGGPHEQYF
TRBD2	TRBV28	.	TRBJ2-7	TGTGCCAGCAGCCGGACTAGCGGGAGTCGAGAGCAGTACTTC	CASSRTSGSREQYF
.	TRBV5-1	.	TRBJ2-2	TGCGCCAGCAGCTTAGGCACAGGGTCCGGGGAGCTGTTTTTT	CASSLGTGSGELFF
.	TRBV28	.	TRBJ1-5	TGTGCCAGCAGTGCCCTAAATCAGCCCCAGCATTTT	CASSALNQPQHF
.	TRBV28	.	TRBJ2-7	TGTGCCAGCAGTTTATGGTATGGGTCCCAGTACTTC	CASSLWYGSQYF
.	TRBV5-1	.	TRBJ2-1	TGCGCCAGCAGCTTGGATAACACTAACAATGAGCAGTTCTTC	CASSLDNTNNEQFF
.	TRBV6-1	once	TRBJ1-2	TGTGCCAGCAGTAAACAGGATGGCTACACCTTC	CASSKQDGYTF
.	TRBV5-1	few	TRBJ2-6	TGCGCCAGCAGCGCCGGTGAGAACCGGGAGGCCAACGTCCTGACTTTC	CASSAGENREANVLTF
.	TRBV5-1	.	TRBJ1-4	TGCGCCAGCAGCTTGGACGGGACCGGGGAAAAACTGTTTTTT	CASSLDGTGEKLFF
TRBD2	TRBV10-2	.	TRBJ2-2	TGCGCCAGCAGGGGGCCTAGCGGGGGAGGAACCGGGGAGCTGTTTTTT	CASRGPSGGGTGELFF
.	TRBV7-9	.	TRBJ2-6	TGTGCCAGCAGCCCGACGACAGGGAGGAGCTCTGGGGCCAACGTCCTGACTTTC	CASSPTTGRSSGANVLTF
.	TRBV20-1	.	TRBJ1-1	TGCAGTGCTAGAGCAGGATTAAGAGCTTTCTTT	CSARAGLRAFF
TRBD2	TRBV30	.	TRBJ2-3	TGTGCCTGGAGTTCCAGCGGGGGAAGGCTAGATACGCAGTATTTT	CAWSSSGGRLDTQYF
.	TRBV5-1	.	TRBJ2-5	TGCGCCAGCAGCTTGGTCGGTGGGGTTGGAGAGACCCAGTACTTC	CASSLVGGVGETQYF
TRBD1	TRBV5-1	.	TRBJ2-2	TGCGCCAGCAGCTTTCAGGGGGCCGGGGAGCTGTTTTTT	CASSFQGAGELFF
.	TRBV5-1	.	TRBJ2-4	TGCGCCAGCAGCCCCGAGACGGGGATCCAGGCCAAAAACATTCAGTACTTC	CASSPETGIQAKNIQYF
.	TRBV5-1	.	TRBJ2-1	TGCGCCAGCAGCATAATGCCCTCCTACAATGAGCAGTTCTTC	CASSIMPSYNEQFF
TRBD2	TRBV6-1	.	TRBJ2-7	TGTGCCAGCAGACCCACTAGCGGTATCTACGAGCAGTACTTC	CASRPTSGIYEQYF
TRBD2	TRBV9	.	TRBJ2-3	TGTGCCAGCAGCGTAGGCCTAGCGGGAGCAGATACGCAGTATTTT	CASSVGLAGADTQYF
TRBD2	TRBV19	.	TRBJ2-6	TGTGCCAGTAGAAAGACTAGCGGGCGCTCTGGGGCCAACGTCCTGACTTTC	CASRKTSGRSGANVLTF
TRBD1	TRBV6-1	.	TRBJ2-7	TGTGCCAGCTCCAATGTAGACAGGGGGTTCACCGAGCAGTACTTC	CASSNVDRGFTEQYF
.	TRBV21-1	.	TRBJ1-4	TGTGCCAGCAGCATCGACAGGGGGATGGTTGGTGAAAAACTGTTTTTT	CASSIDRGMVGEKLFF
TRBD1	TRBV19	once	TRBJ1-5	TGTGCCAGTAGACAAACGACAGGGATTGGCAATCAGCCCCAGCATTTT	CASRQTTGIGNQPQHF
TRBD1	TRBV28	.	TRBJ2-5	TGTGCCAGCAGTTCCCCGGGACAGGCCCAGTACTTC	CASSSPGQAQYF
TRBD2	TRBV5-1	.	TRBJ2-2	TGCGCCAGCAGCGTGGGACTAGCAAACACCGGGGAGCTGTTTTTT	CASSVGLANTGELFF
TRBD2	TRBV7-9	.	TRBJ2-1	TGTGCCAGCAGCTTGACTAGCGGACACAATGAGCAGTTCTTC	CASSLTSGHNEQFF
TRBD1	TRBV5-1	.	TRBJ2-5	TGCGCCAGCAGCTCCAAACAGGGGGAGACCCAGTACTTC	CASSSKQGETQYF
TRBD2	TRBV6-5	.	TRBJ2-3	TGTGCCAGCAGTCGCGGGAGCTGGACAGATACGCAGTATTTT	CASSRGSWTDTQYF